Below are 21 T cell receptor beta chains sequenced from a single sample in a study of identical twins. MiXCR, run by TCRdb on the 5' RACE reads, gives a single entry per CDR3 protein. The repertoire consists of roughly 480,000 distinct CDR3 sequences, with 20% to 25% occurring once and the leading ten covering 2.9%. This sample also appeared in a second study, on T cells expressing NK-cell markers.

The specimen was CD4+ T cells sorted from blood. The receptor set was obtained from a woman aged 18-29 years in good health.

The chain is built from TRBV12-3 or TRBV12-4 and TRBJ1-2; no firm D call. V was pared by 6 bases and J by 4 bases, with 18 bases between. CDR3 length equals 15 residues. The chain's CDR3 is CASREGGNSGYGYTF. CDR3 sequence (DNA): TGTGCCAGCAGAGAGGGAGGGAACAGTGGCTATGGCTACACCTTC.

The CDR3 nucleotides are TGCAGCGTCCTCGGACAGTCGTCCTACGAGCAGTACTTC. Its translation: CSVLGQSSYEQYF. The chain recombines TRBV29-1 with TRBJ2-7, with D possibly being TRBD1 (6 bases). The CDR3 length is 13 residues. In germline, CDR1 is SQVTM, CDR2 ANQGSEA. Trimming took off 6 bases at V and 1 base at J, with 13 bases between the two ends.

The V gene is TRBV6-1, the J gene TRBJ2-1, with 8 bases lining up with TRBD1. Germline values: CDR1 MNHNS, CDR2 SASEGT. The length of the CDR3 is 16 residues. V was clipped by 6 bases and J by 2 bases; unmatched bases: 9. CDR3 in DNA: TGTGCCAGCAGATCATCGGGACAGGTGGCCTACAATGAGCAGTTCTTC. Translating gives CASRSSGQVAYNEQFF.

This clonotype was seen only a few times. The chain links TRBV6-1 to TRBJ1-5; D perhaps matches TRBD1 (5 bases). Deletions cut 4 bases from V and 4 bases from J, with 17 bases between. Germline CDR1 MNHNS, CDR2 SASEGT. The CDR3 is 16 residues long. The CDR3, as DNA: TGTGCCAGCAGTGGCCGCCAGGGACTCGAAAATCAGCCCCAGCATTTT. Its protein is CASSGRQGLENQPQHF.

The chain uses TRBV20-1 and TRBJ2-1; D not resolved. With 4 bases removed from V and 6 bases from J, the gap between germline ends came to 16 bases. CDR1 and CDR2 (germline): DFQATT, SNEGSKA (reference sequence). This CDR3 comprises 14 residues. The CDR3 sequence: CSATFSVVVNEQFF. The CDR3 DNA is TGCAGTGCTACATTCTCTGTTGTAGTCAATGAGCAGTTCTTC.

This clonotype has more than one count but fewer than ten. J is TRBJ2-5 and V is TRBV5-1; TRBD2 aligns across 10 bases. V trimming: 1 base; J trimming: 3 bases; junction bases outside the gene matches: 9. Germline CDR1 and CDR2: SGHRS and YFSETQ. The CDR3 is 17 residues long. This chain's CDR3 is CASSLRAGGLWEETQYF. The DNA for the CDR3 is TGCGCCAGCAGCTTGCGAGCGGGGGGGCTCTGGGAAGAGACCCAGTACTTC.

This clonotype occurred once. The genes are TRBV19 and TRBJ1-1; D perhaps matches TRBD1 (5 bases). This CDR3 contains 13 residues. Trimming cost V 1 base and J 8 bases, with 11 bases left between them. Germline V gene data show CDR1 as LNHDA and CDR2 as SQIVND (reference sequence). The CDR3, as DNA: TGTGCCAGTAGTATAGTTCGTTGGGGGGAAGCTTTCTTT. This codes for CASSIVRWGEAFF.

The rearrangement joins TRBV20-1 to TRBJ1-2; the D gene is possibly TRBD1 (5 bases). Trimming removed 6 bases at V and 6 bases at J, with 26 bases between. Germline assignment: CDR1 DFQATT and CDR2 SNEGSKA (reference sequence). The CDR3 has 16 amino acids. This CDR3 reads CSALERGTGRRDGYTF. CDR3 coding DNA: TGCAGTGCCCTAGAGAGAGGGACCGGAAGACGGGATGGCTACACCTTC.

The J gene is TRBJ2-5, the V gene TRBV15; the D gene could be TRBD1 or TRBD2 (6 bases each). The CDR3 contains 17 residues. The V gene lost 3 bases and the J gene lost 4 bases, with 21 bases spanning the gap. Looked up from germline, CDR1 is LNHNV and CDR2 is YYDKDF (reference sequence). The DNA of the CDR3 is TGTGCCACCAGCAGGGGGCTTTTGGGCAGGGGAGGAGAGACCCAGTACTTC. Its protein is CATSRGLLGRGGETQYF.

This chain uses TRBV19 with TRBJ2-4; D is possibly TRBD2 (6 bases). The CDR3 has 14 residues. Germline assignment: CDR1 LNHDA and CDR2 SQIVND (reference sequence). Trimming pared 6 bases from V and 5 bases from J, leaving 14 bases between. CDR3 residues: CASREWGGENIQYF. The DNA of the CDR3 is TGTGCCAGTAGGGAATGGGGAGGCGAAAACATTCAGTACTTC.

The V gene is TRBV10-3, the J gene TRBJ2-3, with 8 bases that match TRBD2. The length of the CDR3 is 16 residues. The germline gives CDR1 ENHRY, CDR2 SYGVKD. Germline trimming cut 8 bases from V and 1 base from J; bases unmatched to any gene: 11. This chain's CDR3 is CAIAPISGMGTDTQYF. CDR3 coding DNA: TGTGCCATCGCGCCAATTAGCGGGATGGGCACAGATACGCAGTATTTT.

CDR3 in DNA: TGTGCCAGCAGCTCCACCCCTGCACCCAACTACGAGCAGTACTTC. It encodes CASSSTPAPNYEQYF. The chain recombines TRBV9 with TRBJ2-7; D is ambiguous. V gave up 4 bases and J gave up 3 bases, with 17 bases separating them. CDR1 and CDR2 (germline): SGDLS, YYNGEE. The CDR3 runs to 15 residues.

The rearrangement joins TRBV5-1 to TRBJ1-6; D unclear. CDR3 length: 11 residues. Germline CDR1 and CDR2: SGHRS and YFSETQ. The V gene lost 6 bases and the J gene lost 10 bases, with 8 bases spanning the gap. The chain's CDR3 is CASKIGSPLHF. The CDR3 coding sequence is TGCGCCAGCAAAATAGGCTCACCCCTCCACTTT.

Only a few counts were recorded for this clonotype. This chain links TRBV6-5 with TRBJ2-7; 7 bases map to TRBD1. The CDR3 extends over 15 amino acids. V was pared by 0 bases and J by 2 bases, with 4 bases of the junction left unmatched. The germline gives CDR1 MNHEY, CDR2 SVGAGI. The CDR3, as DNA: TGTGCCAGCAGTTACTCCTTAACAGGGGCCTACGAGCAGTACTTC. Its translation is CASSYSLTGAYEQYF.

This clonotype was picked up a small number of times. CDR3 coding DNA: TGTGCCATCAGCGGGAGGACCTACAATGAGCAGTTCTTC. Amino acids: CAISGRTYNEQFF. The rearrangement uses TRBV10-3 and TRBJ2-1; 7 bases are shared with TRBD2. CDR3 size: 13 residues. Trimming at V came to 6 bases and at J to 2 bases, leaving 1 base not matched to a gene. Per the germline V gene, CDR1 is ENHRY and CDR2 is SYGVKD.

The V gene is TRBV5-1, the J gene TRBJ2-7; no clear D gene. CDR1 is SGHRS, CDR2 YFSETQ, per germline. CDR3 size: 12 residues. V dropped 4 bases and J dropped 4 bases, with 9 bases sitting between them. The CDR3 nucleotides are TGCGCCAGCAGCGACCTAGGGTACGAGCAGTACTTC. Amino acids: CASSDLGYEQYF.

The chain recombines TRBV20-1 with TRBJ2-6, with D uncertain. Germline CDR1 and CDR2: DFQATT and SNEGSKA (reference sequence). This CDR3 has 13 residues. V was trimmed by 4 bases and J by 1 base, leaving 5 bases between them. CDR3: CSAMPSGANVLTF. For the CDR3, the DNA is TGCAGTGCTATGCCTTCTGGGGCCAACGTCCTGACTTTC.

The J gene is TRBJ1-5, the V gene TRBV6-1, with 7 bases fitting TRBD1. The CDR3 length is 13 residues. Per germline, CDR1 MNHNS and CDR2 SASEGT. V was clipped by 8 bases and J by 4 bases; unmatched bases: 5. The CDR3 reads CASGDSVNQPQHF. The CDR3 DNA reads TGTGCCAGCGGGGACAGTGTGAATCAGCCCCAGCATTTT.

This clonotype was observed a few times. The chain uses TRBV2 and TRBJ2-7; the D is unclear. Trimming took 1 base from V and 1 from J, leaving 2 bases between them. This CDR3 is built from 12 residues. The V gene's germline CDR1 is SNHLY and CDR2 FYNNEI. In DNA, the CDR3 is TGTGCCAGCAGTGAAGTGTCCTACGAGCAGTACTTC. Protein product: CASSEVSYEQYF.

The chain combines TRBV6-1 with TRBJ1-6; a possible D gene is TRBD1 (5 bases). V lost 6 bases and J 6 bases, leaving 12 bases between the germline ends. The germline V gene encodes CDR1 MNHNS and CDR2 SASEGT. The CDR3 runs 14 residues. Written as DNA, the CDR3 is TGTGCCAGCAGACGTGGGAGGGGTAATTCACCCCTCCACTTT. This translates into CASRRGRGNSPLHF.

The chain carries TRBV6-5 and TRBJ1-1; 8 bases agree with TRBD1. V shed 3 bases, J shed 1 base, and the junction held 7 bases outside the gene matches. This CDR3 has 16 residues. Germline V gene lookup returns CDR1 MNHEY and CDR2 SVGAGI. The CDR3 sequence: CASSYGQGRANTEAFF. The CDR3 DNA sequence: TGTGCCAGCAGTTATGGACAGGGAAGGGCGAACACTGAAGCTTTCTTT.